One and the same sample provided the 15 T cell receptor beta chains below, sequenced in a study of cytomegalovirus exposure and HLA in healthy donors. 60 Vbeta and 13 Jbeta primers were used in PCR. Method: immunoSEQ multiplex PCR; TCRdb's copy keeps in-frame clones and lacks some. The repertoire holds about 270,000 clones, with 72% as singletons. Sequencing used PBMCs. The receptors come from a female donor in good health and CMV-seronegative.

The rearrangement joins TRBV5-4 to TRBJ2-1; D is possibly TRBD2 (7 bases). CDR1 is SGHNT, CDR2 YYREEE, per germline (reference sequence). The length of the CDR3 is 16 residues. V dropped 2 bases and J dropped 9 bases, with 21 bases sitting between them. CDR3 amino acids: CASSLGASGGGGEQFF. For the CDR3, the DNA is TGTGCCAGCAGCTTAGGGGCGTCCGGAGGGGGGGGTGAGCAGTTCTTC.

V and J are TRBV5-1 and TRBJ2-7; D might be TRBD1 (5 bases). Germline CDR1 and CDR2: SGHRS and YFSETQ. This CDR3 comprises 14 residues. The germline V and J ends were trimmed by 4 bases and 0 bases, with 11 bases remaining between them. The CDR3 nucleotides are TGCGCCAGCAGCCCCATTAGGGGCTCCTACGAGCAGTACTTC. It encodes CASSPIRGSYEQYF.

The V gene is TRBV6-6, the J gene TRBJ1-2, with 8 bases that match TRBD1. This CDR3 spans 15 amino acids. V was clipped by 7 bases and J by 3 bases; unmatched bases: 10. In germline, CDR1 is MNHNY, CDR2 SVGAGI (reference sequence). The CDR3 region has the DNA TGTGCCAGCACCTCCCGGCAGGGGGCGTACTATGGCTACACCTTC. Translation gives CASTSRQGAYYGYTF.

The sample holds a few counts of this clone. The chain links TRBV6-1 to TRBJ1-5, with D perhaps matching TRBD1 (5 bases). In germline, CDR1 is MNHNS, CDR2 SASEGT. V was pared by 7 bases and J by 3 bases, with 13 bases between. The CDR3 contains 14 residues. The CDR3 DNA reads TGTGCCAGCACTCCAGGGCCCCTCAATCAGCCCCAGCATTTT. It is translated as CASTPGPLNQPQHF.

This clone was recorded only once. The chain combines TRBV11-2 with TRBJ2-3, with 7 bases lining up with TRBD2. The length of the CDR3 is 16 residues. Germline V gives CDR1 SGHAT, CDR2 FQNNGV. The junction had 16 bases not matched to a gene; V was cut back by 6 bases and J by 7 bases. The CDR3, as DNA: TGTGCCAGCAGATCCCACCGGGCGGGAGTGACCCATACGCAGTATTTT. It translates to CASRSHRAGVTHTQYF.

The V call is TRBV28, the J call TRBJ2-1; 8 bases are shared with TRBD1. The CDR3 loop spans 15 amino acids. Germline CDR1 and CDR2: MDHEN and SYDVKM. V lost 2 bases to trimming and J lost 3 bases; unmatched junction nucleotides: 3. DNA of the CDR3: TGTGCCAGCAGTTTAGGAACAGGGGGCTACAATGAGCAGTTCTTC. Encoded protein: CASSLGTGGYNEQFF.

The chain carries TRBV18 and TRBJ1-2, with a tentative D call TRBD1 (5 bases). Germline CDR1 KGHSH, CDR2 LQKENI. The V end lost 6 bases, the J end lost 2 bases, and 16 bases lay between the germline ends. CDR3 length: 15 residues. CDR3 sequence (DNA): TGTGCCAGCTCCCCTGTGGCGGGGGTGAACTATGGCTACACCTTC. It specifies CASSPVAGVNYGYTF.

The chain combines TRBV6-5 with TRBJ1-2; 11 bases are shared with TRBD1. There are 16 residues in the CDR3. Germline values: CDR1 MNHEY, CDR2 SVGAGI. The V segment lost 2 bases and the J segment 5 bases; nucleotides outside the gene matches: 7. The CDR3: CASSYTDRGRWYGYTF. The CDR3 nucleotides are TGTGCCAGCAGTTACACGGACAGGGGGCGATGGTATGGCTACACCTTC.

V is TRBV2 and J is TRBJ2-7; 7 positions agree with TRBD1. Germline trimming cut 6 bases from V and 0 bases from J; bases unmatched to any gene: 5. The germline CDR1 and CDR2 sequences are SNHLY and FYNNEI. The CDR3 is 14 amino acids. For the CDR3, the DNA is TGTGCCAGCAGCTGGGACAGAAGCTCCTACGAGCAGTACTTC. It specifies CASSWDRSSYEQYF.

The chain has TRBV11-2 and TRBJ1-3; TRBD1 matches 9 bases. Germline V lookup: CDR1 SGHAT, CDR2 FQNNGV. The V and J ends lost 11 bases and 3 bases, in that order; junction bases with no gene match: 8. The CDR3 loop spans 14 amino acids. CDR3 DNA sequence: TGTGCCTGTACGGACAGGGGACGTGGAAACACCATATATTTT. The encoded protein is CACTDRGRGNTIYF.

The genes are TRBV4-2 and TRBJ2-7; 9 bases agree with TRBD2. V lost 3 bases and J lost 0; bases outside the gene matches: 18. Germline CDR1 is LGHNA and CDR2 is YNFKEQ. This CDR3 comprises 20 residues. Here the CDR3 reads CASSHQQRLSGRPGSYEQYF. As DNA, the CDR3 is TGTGCCAGCAGCCATCAACAGCGACTTAGCGGGAGACCGGGCTCCTACGAGCAGTACTTC.

This rearrangement joins TRBV7-9 to TRBJ1-2; 10 positions match TRBD1. Trimming at V came to 5 bases and at J to 4 bases, leaving 10 bases not matched to a gene. The CDR3 extends over 16 amino acids. Germline CDR1 SEHNR, CDR2 FQNEAQ (reference sequence). The CDR3: CASSPRTGGTSYGYTF. The CDR3 DNA reads TGTGCCAGCAGCCCCCGGACAGGGGGAACGAGCTATGGCTACACCTTC.

This clone has more than one count but fewer than ten. The V gene is TRBV4-1, the J gene TRBJ2-7; TRBD2 agrees at 8 bases. Germline loops: CDR1 MGHRA, CDR2 YSYEKL. The CDR3 is 15 amino acids. V trimming: 1 base; J trimming: 6 bases; junction bases outside the gene matches: 8. The CDR3 nucleotides are TGCGCCAGCAGCCAAGTTGTGTCAGCGGGAGTCGAGCAGTACTTC. Translation gives CASSQVVSAGVEQYF.

The rearrangement links TRBV2 to TRBJ1-6; D is unclear. The CDR3 is made up of 15 amino acids. The germline gives CDR1 SNHLY, CDR2 FYNNEI. V was pared by 6 bases and J by 9 bases, with 18 bases between. The CDR3 is CASRSVARLPSPLHF. The CDR3 nucleotides are TGTGCCAGCAGGAGCGTCGCGAGGTTACCTTCACCCCTCCACTTT.

This clone has only a few counts. The rearrangement joins TRBV2 to TRBJ1-4; 7 bases are a match to TRBD1. CDR3 length equals 14 residues. The germline gives CDR1 SNHLY, CDR2 FYNNEI. J gave up 7 bases and V 7 bases, and 9 bases lay outside the gene matches. The CDR3 nucleotides read TGTGCCAGCAAGGACAGGAGCCGGGGTGAAAAACTGTTTTTT. Encoded protein: CASKDRSRGEKLFF.